Presented here are 2 T cell receptor beta chains from one specimen sequenced in a study of cytomegalovirus exposure and HLA in healthy donors (dated by TCRdb to about 2017). The library was generated by the immunoSEQ multiplex PCR assay. For the multiplex PCR, a mixture combining 60 forward primers for TCR Vbeta segments and 13 reverse primers for TCR Jbeta segments was used. Entries here come from immuneACCESS through TCRdb and include only in-frame sequences with V and J called. Some clones fail to appear in such tables; in the studies checked, an unresolved V gene covers under half of the shortfall, and the cause of the remainder is unknown. The sample profile shows roughly 110,000 clones; 65% to 90% of them were found once. The ten largest account for about 1.6% of the sample. The specimen was PBMCs. Receptors were obtained from a man aged 50-59 years in good health and CMV-seronegative.

The genes are TRBV27 and TRBJ1-2; the match to TRBD1 covers 10 bases. Trimming cost V 5 bases and J 6 bases; bases outside gene matches: 9. The CDR3 spans 15 residues. Germline CDR1 MNHEY, CDR2 SMNVEV (reference sequence). The DNA of the CDR3 is TGTGCCAGCAGTCCTCTGACAGGGGGCGCCGATGGCTACACCTTC. Translating gives CASSPLTGGADGYTF.

Only one count was recorded for this clone. Written as DNA, the CDR3 is TGCGCCAGCGGCGATACAGGGGGCGCCTCCTACGAGCAGTACTTC. Its translation is CASGDTGGASYEQYF. The chain is built from TRBV5-1 and TRBJ2-5, with 9 nucleotides matching TRBD1. The J call may be mistaken, given a closer DNA end match to TRBJ2-7. The CDR3 covers 15 residues. Germline CDR1 and CDR2: SGHRS and YFSETQ.